This is a list of T cell receptor beta chains from one sample in a study of blood T cell repertoires in COVID-19. Assay: immunoSEQ multiplex PCR; the TCRdb copy retains only in-frame clones and omits some. The sample records fewer than 400,000 clones, approximately 89% being singletons. The material sequenced was PBMCs or T cells enriched from blood (not recorded which). Receptors were obtained from a man aged 30 to 45 who had recovered from COVID-19. Both conserved end residues are part of each CDR3. Fields, in order: V gene, D gene, clone size, J gene, CDR3 DNA, CDR3 protein. The D gene is left open where the match is weak. Clone size is stated in some rows and not others, as once, few, many or a class when expanded.

v_gene: TRBV5-1; d_gene: TRBD1; abundance: NA; j_gene: TRBJ2-4; CDR3nt: TGCGCCAGCAGCTTAGGGGGCGGTCTAGCCAAAAACATTCAGTACTTC; CDR3aa: CASSLGGGLAKNIQYF
v_gene: TRBV4-2; d_gene: NA; abundance: NA; j_gene: TRBJ2-7; CDR3nt: TGTGCCAGCAGCCAAGAGTGGAGGGGCTACGAGCAGTACTTC; CDR3aa: CASSQEWRGYEQYF
v_gene: TRBV15; d_gene: TRBD1; abundance: NA; j_gene: TRBJ2-7; CDR3nt: TGTGCCACCAGCAGAGAAGCCGGGACAGGGATCTCCTACGAGCAGTGCTTC; CDR3aa: CATSREAGTGISYEQCF
v_gene: TRBV2; d_gene: TRBD1; abundance: NA; j_gene: TRBJ2-7; CDR3nt: TGTGCCAGCAGTGCCCTACAGGGGAGTCACTACGAGCAGTACTTC; CDR3aa: CASSALQGSHYEQYF
v_gene: TRBV7-9; d_gene: NA; abundance: NA; j_gene: TRBJ1-6; CDR3nt: TGTGCCAGCAGCCCGGGGCACGGACAGAATTCACCCCTCCACTTT; CDR3aa: CASSPGHGQNSPLHF
v_gene: TRBV13; d_gene: TRBD1; abundance: NA; j_gene: TRBJ2-7; CDR3nt: TGTGCCAGCAGCACTTCCGGGACAGGCCACTACGAGCAGTACTTC; CDR3aa: CASSTSGTGHYEQYF
v_gene: TRBV21-1; d_gene: NA; abundance: once; j_gene: TRBJ1-5; CDR3nt: TGTGCCAGCAGCTCCCGCCTTCCCGGACTCCGCACTAAGCCCCAGCATTTT; CDR3aa: CASSSRLPGLRTKPQHF
v_gene: TRBV19; d_gene: TRBD2; abundance: NA; j_gene: TRBJ2-2; CDR3nt: TGTGCCAGTAGAGATGGCGGGACTAGCGGGGGGGCTGTAACCGGGGAGCTGTTTTTT; CDR3aa: CASRDGGTSGGAVTGELFF
v_gene: TRBV24-1; d_gene: NA; abundance: NA; j_gene: TRBJ1-5; CDR3nt: TGTGCCACCAGTGACCAGGGACAAGGAAATCAGCCCCAGCATTTT; CDR3aa: CATSDQGQGNQPQHF
v_gene: TRBV28; d_gene: NA; abundance: NA; j_gene: TRBJ1-2; CDR3nt: TGTGCCAGCAGTTTTGTTAGGGGTGATGGCTACACCTTC; CDR3aa: CASSFVRGDGYTF
v_gene: TRBV4-2; d_gene: NA; abundance: once; j_gene: TRBJ2-6; CDR3nt: TGTGCCAGCAGCCAAGAACCAAAGGGGAATGGGGCCAACGTCCTGACTTTC; CDR3aa: CASSQEPKGNGANVLTF
v_gene: TRBV6-5; d_gene: NA; abundance: NA; j_gene: TRBJ2-7; CDR3nt: TGTGCCAGCACAGACAACTCCTACGAGCAGTACTTC; CDR3aa: CASTDNSYEQYF
v_gene: TRBV6-1; d_gene: NA; abundance: NA; j_gene: TRBJ2-5; CDR3nt: TGTGCCAGCAGTGAGGGGGCAGCGCAAGAGACCCAGTACTTC; CDR3aa: CASSEGAAQETQYF
v_gene: TRBV19; d_gene: NA; abundance: few; j_gene: TRBJ1-5; CDR3nt: TGTGCCAGTAGACTTCAAGTTAATCAGCCCCAGCATTTT; CDR3aa: CASRLQVNQPQHF
v_gene: TRBV23-1; d_gene: NA; abundance: NA; j_gene: TRBJ1-2; CDR3nt: TGCGCCAGCAGTCAATCCGTCTCAGAAAGGCAGGGGCTTAACTATGGCTACACCTTC; CDR3aa: CASSQSVSERQGLNYGYTF
v_gene: TRBV19; d_gene: TRBD1; abundance: NA; j_gene: TRBJ2-7; CDR3nt: TGTGCCAGTAGTACCGGGACAGGTCACTACGAGCAGTACTTC; CDR3aa: CASSTGTGHYEQYF
v_gene: TRBV6-4; d_gene: NA; abundance: NA; j_gene: TRBJ1-1; CDR3nt: TGTGCCAGCAGTGACCAATGGAACACTGAAGCTTTCTTT; CDR3aa: CASSDQWNTEAFF
v_gene: TRBV19; d_gene: NA; abundance: once; j_gene: TRBJ1-2; CDR3nt: TGTGCCAGTAGTTTCGGACAGCGCTATGGCTACACCTTC; CDR3aa: CASSFGQRYGYTF
v_gene: TRBV29-1; d_gene: NA; abundance: NA; j_gene: TRBJ1-2; CDR3nt: TGCAGCGTTGCCCCTGGGGGGATCTATGGCTACACCTTC; CDR3aa: CSVAPGGIYGYTF
v_gene: TRBV6-5; d_gene: TRBD2; abundance: NA; j_gene: TRBJ2-1; CDR3nt: TGTGCCAGCAGCCTCAGCGGGGGGGACCACAATGAGCAGTTCTTC; CDR3aa: CASSLSGGDHNEQFF
v_gene: TRBV5-1; d_gene: TRBD1; abundance: NA; j_gene: TRBJ1-4; CDR3nt: TGCGCCAGCAGCTTACAGGGGGCGTGGGAAAAACTGTTTTTT; CDR3aa: CASSLQGAWEKLFF
v_gene: TRBV11-2; d_gene: NA; abundance: NA; j_gene: TRBJ1-1; CDR3nt: TGTGCCAGCAGCGTACAGGGCCACACTGAAGCTTTCTTT; CDR3aa: CASSVQGHTEAFF
v_gene: TRBV3-1/TRBV3-2; d_gene: TRBD1; abundance: few; j_gene: TRBJ1-6; CDR3nt: TGTGCCAGCAGCCCGTTCGGGGTGCCGGGACAGGCCCATAATTCACCCCTCCACTTT; CDR3aa: CASSPFGVPGQAHNSPLHF
v_gene: TRBV7-2; d_gene: TRBD2; abundance: once; j_gene: TRBJ2-5; CDR3nt: TGTGCCAGCAGCCCAAGAGGACTAGCTAGGGAGACCCAGTACTTC; CDR3aa: CASSPRGLARETQYF
v_gene: TRBV7-2; d_gene: NA; abundance: NA; j_gene: TRBJ2-7; CDR3nt: TGTGCCAGCAGCTTCCGAGAAGAGCAGTACTTC; CDR3aa: CASSFREEQYF
v_gene: TRBV7-9; d_gene: NA; abundance: once; j_gene: TRBJ1-4; CDR3nt: TGTGCCAGCAGCCAAGACGGGAGACCTAATGAAAAACTGTTTTTT; CDR3aa: CASSQDGRPNEKLFF
v_gene: TRBV5-1; d_gene: TRBD1; abundance: NA; j_gene: TRBJ1-2; CDR3nt: TGCGCCAGCAGCTTGTACAGGGGGCCGAATGGCTACACCTTC; CDR3aa: CASSLYRGPNGYTF
v_gene: TRBV21-1; d_gene: NA; abundance: NA; j_gene: TRBJ2-2; CDR3nt: TGTGCCAGCAGCAAGTTTCGGAACAGAACCACCGGGGAGCTGTTTTTT; CDR3aa: CASSKFRNRTTGELFF
v_gene: TRBV6-5; d_gene: TRBD1; abundance: NA; j_gene: TRBJ1-6; CDR3nt: TGTGCCACCTCGGGACAGGGTATCTCACCCCTCCACTTT; CDR3aa: CATSGQGISPLHF
v_gene: TRBV6-5; d_gene: TRBD1; abundance: once; j_gene: TRBJ1-2; CDR3nt: TGTGCCAGCCAGGGGACAGCCAACTATGGCTACACCTTC; CDR3aa: CASQGTANYGYTF
v_gene: TRBV6-4; d_gene: NA; abundance: NA; j_gene: TRBJ1-1; CDR3nt: TGTGCCAGCACGCAGGGGAATTTCATGAACACTGAAGCTTTCTTT; CDR3aa: CASTQGNFMNTEAFF
v_gene: TRBV28; d_gene: NA; abundance: NA; j_gene: TRBJ2-3; CDR3nt: TGTGCCAGCAGTTCGACAGTTCGCACAGATACGCAGTATTTT; CDR3aa: CASSSTVRTDTQYF
v_gene: TRBV30; d_gene: NA; abundance: NA; j_gene: TRBJ1-6; CDR3nt: TGTGCCTGGAGTGTACAGGGATTCAATTCACCCCTCCACTTT; CDR3aa: CAWSVQGFNSPLHF
v_gene: TRBV30; d_gene: TRBD2; abundance: once; j_gene: TRBJ2-3; CDR3nt: TGTGCCTGGGATCAAGGGGCGGGGGAGATTTCAGATACGCAGTATTTT; CDR3aa: CAWDQGAGEISDTQYF
v_gene: TRBV3-1/TRBV3-2; d_gene: NA; abundance: NA; j_gene: TRBJ2-1; CDR3nt: TGTGCCAGCAGCCAAGAGGTAACAGCGGGCCAGTTCTTC; CDR3aa: CASSQEVTAGQFF
v_gene: TRBV1; d_gene: NA; abundance: NA; j_gene: TRBJ1-6; CDR3nt: TGCACCAGCAGCCAAGATCGCCCGATGGGGGGGAATTCACCCCTCCACTTT; CDR3aa: CTSSQDRPMGGNSPLHF
v_gene: TRBV5-8; d_gene: NA; abundance: NA; j_gene: TRBJ1-2; CDR3nt: TGTGCCAGCAGCCCTCGTTTAGTTCGGGGCTACACCTTC; CDR3aa: CASSPRLVRGYTF
v_gene: TRBV2; d_gene: NA; abundance: NA; j_gene: TRBJ1-5; CDR3nt: TGTGCCAGCAGGACAGTTAATCAGCCCCAGCATTTT; CDR3aa: CASRTVNQPQHF
v_gene: TRBV19; d_gene: TRBD1; abundance: NA; j_gene: TRBJ1-4; CDR3nt: TGTGCCAGTAGTCCAGGGAACAGGGGCGCGCGAGAAAAACTGTTTTTT; CDR3aa: CASSPGNRGAREKLFF
v_gene: TRBV2; d_gene: NA; abundance: NA; j_gene: TRBJ2-1; CDR3nt: TGTGCCAGCAGTGATAAAGGACAGGAGGGATACAATGAGCAGTTCTTC; CDR3aa: CASSDKGQEGYNEQFF
v_gene: TRBV19; d_gene: TRBD2; abundance: NA; j_gene: TRBJ2-1; CDR3nt: TGTGCCAGTAGTAGAGCGGGGGTCGTCAATGAGCAGTTCTTC; CDR3aa: CASSRAGVVNEQFF
v_gene: TRBV19; d_gene: TRBD1; abundance: NA; j_gene: TRBJ1-5; CDR3nt: TGTGCCAGTAGTTTTCGGACAGGGGATAGCAATCAGCCCCAGCATTTT; CDR3aa: CASSFRTGDSNQPQHF
v_gene: TRBV5-1; d_gene: NA; abundance: NA; j_gene: TRBJ2-7; CDR3nt: TGCGCCAGCAGCTGGGGCGGACATACGGACGAGCAGTACTTC; CDR3aa: CASSWGGHTDEQYF
v_gene: TRBV4-2; d_gene: NA; abundance: once; j_gene: TRBJ2-7; CDR3nt: TGTGCCAGCAGCCCAGTTCTAGAGGTCCACGAGCAGTACTTC; CDR3aa: CASSPVLEVHEQYF
v_gene: TRBV9; d_gene: TRBD1; abundance: NA; j_gene: TRBJ1-4; CDR3nt: TGTGCCAGCAGCGAGGGACAGACAACTAATGAAAAACTGTTTTTT; CDR3aa: CASSEGQTTNEKLFF
v_gene: TRBV7-9; d_gene: TRBD1; abundance: NA; j_gene: TRBJ1-4; CDR3nt: TGTGCCAGCAGCCTCGGACAGGGGATAGGGCCAACTAATGAAAAACTGTTTTTT; CDR3aa: CASSLGQGIGPTNEKLFF